These T cell receptor beta chains were read from a single sample in a study of identical twins. In TCRdb, the 5' RACE reads were re-called with MiXCR into one record per CDR3 protein. Here the sample spans roughly 470,000 distinct CDR3 sequences, around an eighth being singletons. The same data also went into a second study, on yellow fever vaccine responses in identical twins.

Sequenced sample: CD4+ T cells sorted from blood. The receptors were sampled from a woman younger than 30 in good health. Both conserved end residues are part of each CDR3. A D gene is named only where the DNA matches it firmly. Not all rows give a size; the values are once, few, many and, for expanded clones, a class.

>.|few|TRBV6-1|TRBJ2-2
CASSERAGGGPSGELFF
TGTGCCAGCAGTGAGAGGGCCGGGGGCGGGCCCTCAGGGGAGCTGTTTTTT
>.|.|TRBV12-3/TRBV12-4|TRBJ1-1
CASSLLSLSRGAFF
TGTGCCAGCAGTTTATTGTCGCTTTCCAGGGGAGCTTTCTTT
>.|.|TRBV29-1|TRBJ2-5
CSVGVKETQYF
TGCAGCGTAGGGGTGAAGGAGACCCAGTACTTC
>.|few|TRBV29-1|TRBJ2-3
CSVARGTDTQYF
TGCAGCGTCGCGCGGGGCACAGATACGCAGTATTTT
>TRBD2|.|TRBV30|TRBJ2-1
CAWSLRTSGRRSEQFF
TGTGCCTGGAGTCTAAGGACTAGCGGGAGGAGAAGTGAGCAGTTCTTC
>.|.|TRBV6-2/TRBV6-3|TRBJ2-1
CASTQPNNEQFF
TGTGCCAGCACCCAACCTAACAATGAGCAGTTCTTC
>.|few|TRBV20-1|TRBJ2-1
CSARGLFDNEQFF
TGCAGTGCTAGAGGTCTTTTCGACAATGAGCAGTTCTTC
>TRBD1|few|TRBV2|TRBJ2-7
CASLGQSYEQYF
TGTGCCAGTCTGGGACAGTCCTACGAGCAGTACTTC
>.|few|TRBV20-1|TRBJ2-4
CSARDGAQAKNIQYF
TGCAGTGCTAGAGATGGCGCCCAAGCCAAAAACATTCAGTACTTC
>.|.|TRBV10-3|TRBJ2-1
CAISEDGMIIEQFF
TGTGCCATCAGTGAGGACGGTATGATCATTGAGCAGTTCTTC
>.|.|TRBV20-1|TRBJ2-3
CSGSPFTDTQYF
TGCAGTGGTAGCCCTTTCACAGATACGCAGTATTTT
>.|.|TRBV7-6|TRBJ2-1
CASSPGMVTEGEQFF
TGTGCCAGCAGCCCCGGGATGGTGACTGAAGGCGAGCAGTTCTTC
>TRBD1|.|TRBV6-2/TRBV6-3|TRBJ1-2
CASSSPPGQGAYTF
TGTGCCAGCAGCTCACCCCCCGGACAGGGGGCCTACACCTTC
>.|few|TRBV30|TRBJ1-2
CAWTSRDYGYTF
TGTGCCTGGACCTCCAGGGACTATGGCTACACCTTC
>TRBD2|.|TRBV20-1|TRBJ2-5
CSARWTSGSVWQETQYF
TGCAGTGCTAGATGGACTAGCGGGAGTGTGTGGCAAGAGACCCAGTACTTC
>TRBD2|few|TRBV5-1|TRBJ2-2
CASTPRAGDTGELFF
TGCGCCAGCACCCCGAGGGCGGGGGACACCGGGGAGCTGTTTTTT
>.|.|TRBV24-1|TRBJ2-3
CATGGGTDTQYF
TGTGCCACCGGGGGTGGCACAGATACGCAGTATTTT
>TRBD2|.|TRBV6-5|TRBJ2-7
CAPGGPTYEQYF
TGTGCCCCGGGGGGTCCCACCTACGAGCAGTACTTC
>.|many|TRBV6-1|TRBJ2-2
CASSRLGTGELFF
TGTGCCAGCAGCCGACTCGGGACCGGGGAGCTGTTTTTT
>.|few|TRBV20-1|TRBJ2-5
CSARDFETQYF
TGCAGTGCTAGAGATTTCGAGACCCAGTACTTC
>.|.|TRBV6-5|TRBJ2-5
CASSYSFESQETQYF
TGTGCCAGCAGTTACTCCTTCGAGAGCCAAGAGACCCAGTACTTC
>TRBD2|.|TRBV15|TRBJ2-2
CATSKGLAGGKYTGELFF
TGTGCCACCAGCAAGGGACTAGCGGGGGGAAAATACACCGGGGAGCTGTTTTTT